The clone carrying this T cell receptor beta chain was recorded only once. Antigen: not known. The CDR3 covers 17 residues. V dropped 3 bases and J dropped 3 bases, with 21 bases sitting between them. Germline lookup yields CDR1 DFQATT and CDR2 SNEGSKA (reference sequence). One entry per CDR3 protein results from TCRdb running MiXCR on the reads. The table has approximately 200,000 distinct CDR3 sequences, 22% seen once. The entry originates in a study of T cell repertoires in cytomegalovirus infection. Study-level results: Dominating the ex vivo response were TCR beta clonotypes that were CMV-specific and HLA-C-restricted. Summed frequency of public TCR beta families distinguished CMV carriers with the relevant HLA.

The chain has TRBV20-1 and TRBJ2-4; possible D gene TRBD1, 6 bases. The TCR comes from a human donor in good health (CMV status not recorded). Some clones in this sample may be carry-over from other donors' samples. The sample comprised CD8+ T cells from PBMCs. CDR3 nucleotide sequence: TGCAGTGCTAGCCTCCGGGACACTAGTACCGTCAAAAACATTCAGTACTTC. As protein: CSASLRDTSTVKNIQYF.